This T cell receptor (beta chain) was identified in a study of Graves' ophthalmopathy and Graves' hyperthyroidism. Among the hyperthyroidism patients, all were newly diagnosed, aged 18 to 65, with under 2 months' duration. Amplification of the TCR beta CDR3 regions used RNA transcripts (as template). An opening RT-PCR round employed HTBI primers and preceded a second-round multiplex PCR. TCRdb called the multiplex PCR reads again in MiXCR, with one record for every CDR3 protein. In the table there are some 1.1 million distinct CDR3 sequences, about 35% of which are singletons. This clonotype was found many times. The CDR3 sequence is 14 residues long. Germline V gene sequence: CDR1 MNHEY, CDR2 SVGAGI. V was pared by 5 bases and J by 0 bases, with 10 bases between.

The specimen sequenced was peripheral blood or thyroid tissue (not recorded which). The sequence derives from an adult man with Graves' hyperthyroidism. J is TRBJ2-5 and V is TRBV6-5, with D possibly matching TRBD2 (5 bases). This CDR3 reads CASSDGIYQETQYF. CDR3 DNA sequence: TGTGCCAGCAGTGACGGGATCTACCAAGAGACCCAGTACTTC.